These T cell receptor beta chains were read from a single sample in a study of cytomegalovirus exposure and HLA in healthy donors. The table came from immunoSEQ multiplex PCR; TCRdb's copy has only in-frame clones and leaves some out. The table includes more than 80,000 clones, around 60% detected once. Sequencing was performed on PBMCs. These receptors were obtained from a human donor in good health. Both conserved end residues are part of each CDR3. Fields, in order: V gene, clone size, D gene, J gene, CDR3 DNA, CDR3 protein. A D gene is named only where the DNA matches it firmly. Expanded clones are given a class, and other clones once, few, many or no size at all.

V: TRBV25-1; size: .; D: .; J: TRBJ1-6; DNA: TGTGCCAGCTCTAGAGACTATAATTCACCCCTCCACTTT; CDR3: CASSRDYNSPLHF
V: TRBV10-2; size: .; D: .; J: TRBJ1-6; DNA: TGCGCCAGCAGTATCAGTTATGGTTCACCCCTCCACTTT; CDR3: CASSISYGSPLHF
V: TRBV5-1; size: .; D: TRBD2; J: TRBJ2-1; DNA: TGCGCCAGCAGTTTAACGTTAGCGGGGGGATACAATGAGCAGTTCTTC; CDR3: CASSLTLAGGYNEQFF
V: TRBV7-3; size: .; D: TRBD2; J: TRBJ2-1; DNA: TGTGCCAGCCGCTCGGCGGGGGTCGGCAATGAGCAGTTCTTC; CDR3: CASRSAGVGNEQFF
V: TRBV5-1; size: few; D: TRBD1; J: TRBJ1-2; DNA: TGCGCCAGCAGCTTAGAGACAGGGTCGGAGAGCTACACCTTC; CDR3: CASSLETGSESYTF
V: TRBV5-1; size: .; D: .; J: TRBJ2-1; DNA: TGCGCCAGCAGCGTCCAGAGGGTCTCCTACAATGAGCAGTTCTTC; CDR3: CASSVQRVSYNEQFF
V: TRBV27; size: .; D: TRBD1; J: TRBJ1-2; DNA: TGTGCCAGCAGGAGGGGGCCAGGGCAGCCTAACTATGGCTACACCTTC; CDR3: CASRRGPGQPNYGYTF
V: TRBV6-1; size: few; D: .; J: TRBJ1-5; DNA: TGTGCCAGCACGGTCGATAGCAATCAGCCCCAGCATTTT; CDR3: CASTVDSNQPQHF
V: TRBV11-3; size: .; D: TRBD1; J: TRBJ2-7; DNA: TGTGCCAGCAGCTTAGCTTCGGGGACAGGGGGCTACGAGCAGTACTTC; CDR3: CASSLASGTGGYEQYF
V: TRBV9; size: .; D: TRBD2; J: TRBJ2-3; DNA: TGTGCCAGCAGCTTTAGAGCGGGGGAGTTAAGAACAGATACGCAGTATTTT; CDR3: CASSFRAGELRTDTQYF
V: TRBV5-4; size: .; D: TRBD1; J: TRBJ1-1; DNA: TGTGCCAGCACCTTTACCCCTGACAGGGCCACTGAAGCTTTCTTT; CDR3: CASTFTPDRATEAFF
V: TRBV5-6; size: .; D: TRBD2; J: TRBJ2-7; DNA: TGTGCCAGCAGCTTGATTGGGCTAGCGGGGCCCCCGAGGTACTTC; CDR3: CASSLIGLAGPPRYF
V: TRBV19; size: .; D: .; J: TRBJ2-5; DNA: TGTGCCAGTAGTAATCGGCGGATGCAAGAGACCCAGTACTTC; CDR3: CASSNRRMQETQYF
V: TRBV7-2; size: .; D: TRBD1; J: TRBJ1-2; DNA: TGTGCCAGCAGCTTAGTAGGGACAGAGGCGTATGGCTACACCTTC; CDR3: CASSLVGTEAYGYTF
V: TRBV5-4; size: few; D: TRBD2; J: TRBJ2-7; DNA: TGTGCCAGCAGCCCCCAGCTAGCGGGGGGGCGGTACGAGCAGTACTTC; CDR3: CASSPQLAGGRYEQYF